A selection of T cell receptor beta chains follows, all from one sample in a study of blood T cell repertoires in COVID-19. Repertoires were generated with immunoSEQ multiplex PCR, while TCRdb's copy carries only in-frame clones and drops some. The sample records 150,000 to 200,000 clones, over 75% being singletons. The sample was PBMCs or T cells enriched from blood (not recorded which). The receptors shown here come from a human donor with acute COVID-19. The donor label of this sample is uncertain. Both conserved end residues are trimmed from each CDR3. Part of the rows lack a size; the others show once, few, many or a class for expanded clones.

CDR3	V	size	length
ASSRTVNEKLF	TRBV7-2	few	11
ASSSLGAEEAKNIQY	TRBV6-2/TRBV6-3	-	15
ASSLSTFTSGGVQEQF	TRBV7-9	-	16
ASSLGLAGGTGELF	TRBV5-4	once	14
ASSVGVSANVLT	TRBV9	-	12
ATSRALQLNEQF	TRBV15	few	12
ASSSPLDGELF	TRBV5-1	-	11
ASSPTGQGWAYGYT	TRBV9	-	14
ASSLDKRGGPDEQF	TRBV5-6	-	14
ASSPSGGQGNTEAF	TRBV7-9	few	14
ASSPPRGGSYEQY	TRBV18	-	13
ASSPQAPRQY	TRBV7-9	once	10
ASSVAGGTDTQY	TRBV10-1	-	12
ASGKFTGVSDTQY	TRBV6-5	-	13
ASSPSGTNENIQY	TRBV18	-	13
ASSVAGITGNTIY	TRBV9	-	13
ASGRTGREKLF	TRBV25-1	-	11
ASQGFYGYT	TRBV6-5	-	9